This is a list of T cell receptor beta chains from one sample in a study of blood T cell repertoires in COVID-19. Data came from immunoSEQ multiplex PCR; TCRdb stores just in-frame clones and leaves some out. Of 130,000 to 150,000 clones listed, around 85% are singletons. Sample: peripheral blood. The receptors originated from a woman aged 40 to 49 with active or convalescent COVID-19. CDR3s include the opening cysteine and the closing phenylalanine or tryptophan. A D gene is named only where the DNA matches it firmly. Clone size is stated in some rows and not others, as once, few, many or a class when expanded.

>TRBV18|TRBJ2-7|.|.
CASSPGDSYEQYF
TGTGCCAGCTCTCCCGGGGACTCCTACGAGCAGTACTTC
>TRBV30|TRBJ1-1|.|.
CAWSRGGTEAFF
TGTGCCTGGTCTCGGGGAGGCACTGAAGCTTTCTTT
>TRBV27|TRBJ1-1|.|.
CASSLGPQGTDTEAFF
TGTGCCAGCAGTTTGGGCCCCCAGGGTACAGACACTGAAGCTTTCTTT
>TRBV9|TRBJ2-1|.|.
CASSVDGGSWNEQFF
TGTGCCAGCAGCGTAGATGGAGGGAGTTGGAATGAGCAGTTCTTC
>TRBV18|TRBJ1-1|.|.
CASSPGTGIYTEAFF
TGTGCCAGCTCACCCGGCACAGGGATTTACACTGAAGCTTTCTTT
>TRBV10-3|TRBJ2-1|.|.
CAISESGGEQFF
TGTGCCATCAGTGAGTCAGGGGGTGAGCAGTTCTTC
>TRBV5-6|TRBJ2-7|.|TRBD1
CASSFRDRGSYEQYF
TGTGCCAGCAGCTTCCGGGACAGGGGCTCCTACGAGCAGTACTTC
>TRBV4-1|TRBJ1-4|.|.
CASSQDGQGGEKLFF
TGCGCCAGCAGCCAAGATGGGCAGGGTGGAGAAAAACTGTTTTTT
>TRBV28|TRBJ2-7|.|.
CASSFGGLGVYEQYF
TGTGCCAGCAGTTTCGGTGGGCTAGGGGTCTACGAGCAGTACTTC
>TRBV28|TRBJ1-5|.|TRBD1
CASTERTGMNQPQHF
TGTGCCAGCACCGAAAGGACAGGGATGAATCAGCCCCAGCATTTT
>TRBV5-1|TRBJ2-2|once|.
CASSLGRSRNRNTGELFF
TGCGCCAGCAGCTTGGGGAGGTCCCGAAACAGGAACACCGGGGAGCTGTTTTTT
>TRBV5-1|TRBJ2-7|.|TRBD2
CASSRLAGDPHEQYF
TGCGCCAGCAGCCGACTAGCGGGGGATCCCCACGAGCAGTACTTC
>TRBV30|TRBJ2-1|.|.
CAWSPTGSGRYNEQFF
TGTGCCTGGAGTCCGACCGGTAGCGGCAGATACAATGAGCAGTTCTTC
>TRBV24-1|TRBJ1-1|.|.
CATAGGGSTEAFF
TGTGCCACGGCCGGGGGGGGGAGCACTGAAGCTTTCTTT
>TRBV27|TRBJ2-3|few|.
CASRFGDGQRTQYF
TGTGCCAGCCGCTTCGGGGACGGACAGAGAACGCAGTATTTT
>TRBV4-1|TRBJ1-2|.|TRBD1
CASSHTNRGSLYGYTF
TGCGCCAGCAGCCACACGAACAGGGGTAGCCTCTATGGCTACACCTTC
>TRBV3-1/TRBV3-2|TRBJ1-6|.|TRBD1
CASSPWDRGDSPLHF
TGTGCCAGCAGCCCCTGGGACAGGGGGGATTCACCCCTCCACTTT
>TRBV7-6|TRBJ1-3|once|.
CASSPQSSGNTIYF
TGTGCCAGCAGCCCACAGAGCTCTGGAAACACCATATATTTT
>TRBV2|TRBJ1-4|.|.
CASNPRTASNEKLFF
TGTGCCAGCAATCCCCGGACAGCTTCTAATGAAAAACTGTTTTTT
>TRBV29-1|TRBJ2-3|.|.
CSVDLPGADTQYF
TGCAGCGTTGACCTTCCGGGAGCAGATACGCAGTATTTT
>TRBV5-1|TRBJ1-2|.|.
CASSLAAGSRYGYTF
TGCGCCAGCAGCTTGGCGGCAGGATCGCGCTATGGCTACACCTTC
>TRBV28|TRBJ1-1|.|.
CASGGLGRANTEAFF
TGTGCCAGCGGGGGACTCGGCAGGGCGAACACTGAAGCTTTCTTT
>TRBV5-1|TRBJ1-2|.|TRBD1
CASSSLKDRTGLGYTF
TGCGCCAGCAGCTCCCTTAAGGACCGGACAGGTTTAGGCTACACCTTC
>TRBV18|TRBJ1-1|few|.
CASSPPRGVDTEAFF
TGTGCCAGCTCACCACCGCGGGGGGTGGACACTGAAGCTTTCTTT
>TRBV5-1|TRBJ1-1|.|TRBD1
CASSPDRWRETEAFF
TGCGCCAGCAGCCCGGACAGGTGGAGGGAGACTGAAGCTTTCTTT
>TRBV5-4|TRBJ2-1|.|TRBD2
CASSLVGTSKNEQFF
TGTGCCAGCAGCTTGGTAGGGACTAGCAAGAATGAGCAGTTCTTC
>TRBV6-5|TRBJ1-2|.|.
CASLRTMTQVYGYTF
TGTGCCAGTCTTCGGACAATGACACAAGTTTATGGCTACACCTTC
>TRBV28|TRBJ1-1|.|.
CASSRNTYTEAFF
TGTGCCAGCAGTCGAAACACCTACACTGAAGCTTTCTTT
>TRBV28|TRBJ2-3|once|TRBD2
CASSLRPTSGSTDTQYF
TGTGCCAGCAGTTTAAGGCCGACTAGCGGGAGCACAGATACGCAGTATTTT
>TRBV6-2/TRBV6-3|TRBJ2-4|once|.
CASSSLPDSTYNIQYF
TGTGCCAGCAGTTCCCTACCCGACTCGACTTATAACATTCAGTACTTC
>TRBV7-9|TRBJ1-4|.|.
CASSLSSGNEKLFF
TGTGCCAGCAGCTTAAGTTCGGGAAATGAAAAACTGTTTTTT
>TRBV28|TRBJ1-3|once|TRBD1
CASSRTGTGNTIYF
TGTGCCAGCAGCCGGACAGGGACTGGAAACACCATATATTTT
>TRBV6-5|TRBJ1-3|few|TRBD1
CASGRQGPSGNTIYF
TGTGCCAGCGGAAGACAGGGCCCCTCTGGAAACACCATATATTTT
>TRBV29-1|TRBJ2-7|.|.
CSVEGGATSYEQYF
TGCAGCGTTGAGGGGGGGGCCACCTCCTACGAGCAGTACTTC
>TRBV30|TRBJ1-1|many|.
CAWRPGDSNTEAFF
TGTGCCTGGAGACCCGGGGACTCGAACACTGAAGCTTTCTTT
>TRBV3-1/TRBV3-2|TRBJ1-2|few|.
CASSQEESSLYGYTF
TGTGCCAGCAGCCAAGAGGAGTCATCGCTCTATGGCTACACCTTC
>TRBV30|TRBJ1-2|few|TRBD1
CAFQDRGWGYTF
TGTGCCTTCCAGGACAGGGGATGGGGCTACACCTTC
>TRBV30|TRBJ1-6|.|.
CAWSWAASYNSPLHF
TGTGCCTGGAGCTGGGCAGCCTCCTATAATTCACCCCTCCACTTT
>TRBV6-5|TRBJ1-1|.|.
CASSSPGIPEAFF
TGTGCCAGCAGTTCCCCCGGGATCCCTGAAGCTTTCTTT
>TRBV15|TRBJ2-7|.|.
CATRATGRSYEQYF
TGTGCCACCAGGGCGACAGGGAGGTCCTACGAGCAGTACTTC
>TRBV4-2|TRBJ1-2|.|.
CASSHLRGSLNYGYTF
TGTGCCAGCAGCCACCTCCGGGGGTCCCTCAACTATGGCTACACCTTC
>TRBV6-5|TRBJ2-5|.|.
CASSPTGQETQYF
TGTGCCAGCAGCCCCACAGGGCAAGAGACCCAGTACTTC
>TRBV15|TRBJ2-1|.|.
CATSRATHRSDEQFF
TGTGCCACCAGCAGGGCGACCCACAGGTCGGATGAGCAGTTCTTC
>TRBV6-5|TRBJ1-5|once|.
CASSYSEDQPQHF
TGTGCCAGCAGTTACTCGGAGGATCAGCCCCAGCATTTT
>TRBV2|TRBJ2-3|.|.
CASSPQTDTQYF
TGTGCCAGCAGTCCCCAAACAGATACGCAGTATTTT
>TRBV5-1|TRBJ1-6|.|TRBD1
CASSGGTGGGLNSPLHF
TGCGCCAGCAGCGGCGGGACAGGCGGGGGTCTTAATTCACCCCTCCACTTT
>TRBV28|TRBJ1-5|.|.
CASSLGGTVQPQHF
TGTGCCAGCAGCCTAGGGGGAACCGTCCAGCCCCAGCATTTT
>TRBV4-3|TRBJ1-5|.|.
CASSQVVGRGAPPQHF
TGCGCCAGCAGCCAAGTGGTTGGGCGGGGGGCTCCGCCCCAGCATTTT
>TRBV19|TRBJ1-5|.|.
CASTSMGGGGNQPQHF
TGTGCCAGTACTTCAATGGGAGGCGGTGGAAATCAGCCCCAGCATTTT
>TRBV30|TRBJ2-5|.|TRBD2
CAWGLGTSGGDAQYF
TGTGCCTGGGGCCTAGGGACTAGCGGGGGGGACGCCCAGTACTTC
>TRBV5-1|TRBJ2-7|.|TRBD1
CASLELPGQSTYEQYF
TGCGCCAGCCTAGAACTTCCGGGACAGAGTACCTACGAGCAGTACTTC
>TRBV18|TRBJ2-3|few|TRBD2
CASSPSGGRTDTQYF
TGTGCCAGCTCACCGAGCGGGGGGCGCACAGATACGCAGTATTTT
>TRBV4-3|TRBJ1-1|.|TRBD1
CASSLRTGRTLNTEAFF
TGCGCCAGCAGCCTCCGGACAGGGCGGACCCTTAACACTGAAGCTTTCTTT